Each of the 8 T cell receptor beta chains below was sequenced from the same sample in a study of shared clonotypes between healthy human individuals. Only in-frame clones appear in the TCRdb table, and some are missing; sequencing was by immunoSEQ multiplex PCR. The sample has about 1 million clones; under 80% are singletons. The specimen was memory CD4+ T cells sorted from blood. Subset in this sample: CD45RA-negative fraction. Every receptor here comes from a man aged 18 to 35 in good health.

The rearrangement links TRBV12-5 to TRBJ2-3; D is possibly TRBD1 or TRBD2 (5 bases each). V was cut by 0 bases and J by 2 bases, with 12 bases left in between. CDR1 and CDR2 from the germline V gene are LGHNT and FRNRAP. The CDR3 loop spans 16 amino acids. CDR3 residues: CASGLVLGTATDTQYF. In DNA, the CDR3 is TGTGCTAGTGGTTTGGTACTAGGGACCGCCACAGATACGCAGTATTTT.

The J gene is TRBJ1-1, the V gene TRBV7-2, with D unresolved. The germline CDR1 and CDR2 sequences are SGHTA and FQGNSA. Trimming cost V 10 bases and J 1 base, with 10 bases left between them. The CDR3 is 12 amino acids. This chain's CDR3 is CATAPANTEAFF. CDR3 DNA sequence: TGTGCCACCGCCCCGGCGAACACTGAAGCTTTCTTT.

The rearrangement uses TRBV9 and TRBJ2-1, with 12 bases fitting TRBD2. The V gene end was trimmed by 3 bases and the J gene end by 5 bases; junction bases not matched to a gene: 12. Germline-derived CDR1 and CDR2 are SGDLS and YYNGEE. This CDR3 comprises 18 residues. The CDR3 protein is CASSGLWASGRANNEQFF. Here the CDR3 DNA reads TGTGCCAGCAGCGGCCTTTGGGCTAGCGGGAGGGCTAACAATGAGCAGTTCTTC.

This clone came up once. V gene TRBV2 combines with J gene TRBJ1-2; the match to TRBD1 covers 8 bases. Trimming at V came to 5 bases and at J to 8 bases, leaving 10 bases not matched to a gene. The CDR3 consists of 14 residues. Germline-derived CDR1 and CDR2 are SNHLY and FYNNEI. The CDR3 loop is CASSSSPDRGGYTF. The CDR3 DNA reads TGTGCCAGCAGTAGTTCCCCCGACAGGGGAGGCTACACCTTC. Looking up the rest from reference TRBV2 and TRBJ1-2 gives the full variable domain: EPEVTQTPSHQVTQMGQEVILRCVPISNHLYFYWYRQILGQKVEFLVSFYNNEISEKSEIFDDQFSVERPDGSNFTLKIRSTKLEDSAMYFCASSSSPDRGGYTFGSGTRLTVV.

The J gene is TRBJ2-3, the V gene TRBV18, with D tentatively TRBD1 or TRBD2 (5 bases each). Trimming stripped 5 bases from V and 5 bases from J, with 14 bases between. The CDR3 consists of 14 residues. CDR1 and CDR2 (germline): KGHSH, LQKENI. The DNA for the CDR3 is TGTGCCAGCTCATCCATCCGGGGCAGAGATACGCAGTATTTT. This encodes CASSSIRGRDTQYF.

The CDR3 reads CASSIDRRANYGYTF. The DNA of the CDR3 is TGTGCCAGTAGTATAGATCGGAGGGCTAACTATGGCTACACCTTC. The V call is TRBV19, the J call TRBJ1-2; D uncertain. This CDR3 spans 15 amino acids. Germline CDR1 and CDR2: LNHDA and SQIVND (reference sequence). Trimming cost V 0 bases and J 0 bases, with 8 bases left between them. The entire variable domain, with the rest obtained from reference TRBV19 and TRBJ1-2, is as follows: DGGITQSPKYLFRKEGQNVTLSCEQNLNHDAMYWYRQDPGQGLRLIYYSQIVNDFQKGDIAEGYSVSREKKESFPLTVTSAQKNPTAFYLCASSIDRRANYGYTFGSGTRLTVV.

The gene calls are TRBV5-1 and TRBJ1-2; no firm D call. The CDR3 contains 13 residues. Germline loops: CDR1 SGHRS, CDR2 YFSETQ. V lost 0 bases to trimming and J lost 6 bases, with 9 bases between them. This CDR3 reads CASSLVGEDGYTF. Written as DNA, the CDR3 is TGCGCCAGCAGCTTGGTCGGGGAGGATGGCTACACCTTC.

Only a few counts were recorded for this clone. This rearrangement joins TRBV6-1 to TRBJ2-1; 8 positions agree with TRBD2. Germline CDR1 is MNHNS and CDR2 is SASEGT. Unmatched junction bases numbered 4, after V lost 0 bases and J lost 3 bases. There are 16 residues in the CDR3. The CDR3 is CASSEAGTSFYNEQFF. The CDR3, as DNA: TGTGCCAGCAGTGAAGCAGGGACTAGTTTCTACAATGAGCAGTTCTTC.